Given below is one T cell receptor beta chain in context. The antigen is not known. The time point here: pretreatment peripheral blood. Patients had locally advanced or metastatic urothelial carcinoma. Repertoires were generated with immunoSEQ multiplex PCR, while TCRdb's copy carries only in-frame clones and drops some. This sample has 80,000 to 90,000 clones, with over 75% found just once. The data originate from a study of PD-L1 blockade in urothelial cancer. Study-wide context: Bladder-origin urothelial cancer in males described most of the roughly 30 patients. General observations from the study: Better survival was predicted when blood TCR clonality before treatment fell below the median.

The germline gives CDR1 MNHEY, CDR2 SMNVEV (reference sequence). This CDR3 contains 15 residues. V lost 2 bases to trimming and J lost 6 bases; unmatched junction nucleotides: 6. The sequenced sample was PBMCs, obtained around atezolizumab (anti-PD-L1) treatment. This chain connects TRBV27 to TRBJ1-5, with TRBD1 matching 8 bases. The TCR originated in a man aged 60-69 years with urothelial cancer. As DNA, the CDR3 is TGTGCCAGCAGTTTAATCGGGACAGGCACTCAGCCCCAGCATTTT. Residues: CASSLIGTGTQPQHF.